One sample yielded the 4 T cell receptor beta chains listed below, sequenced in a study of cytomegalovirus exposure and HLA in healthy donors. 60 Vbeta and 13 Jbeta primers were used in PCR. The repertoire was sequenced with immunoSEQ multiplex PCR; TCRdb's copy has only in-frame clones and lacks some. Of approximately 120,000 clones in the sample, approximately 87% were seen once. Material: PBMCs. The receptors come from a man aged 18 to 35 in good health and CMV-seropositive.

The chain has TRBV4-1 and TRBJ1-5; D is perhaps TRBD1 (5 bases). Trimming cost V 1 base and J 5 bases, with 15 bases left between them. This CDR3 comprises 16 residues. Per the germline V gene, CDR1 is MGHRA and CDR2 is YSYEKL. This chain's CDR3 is CASSQGLRETHQPQHF. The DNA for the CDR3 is TGCGCCAGCAGCCAAGGACTCAGGGAAACCCATCAGCCCCAGCATTTT.

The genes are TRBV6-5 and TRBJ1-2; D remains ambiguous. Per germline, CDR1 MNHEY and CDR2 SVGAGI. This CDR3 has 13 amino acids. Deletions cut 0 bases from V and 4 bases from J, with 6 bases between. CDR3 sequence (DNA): TGTGCCAGCAGTTACTCCTGGGCCTATGGCTACACCTTC. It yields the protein CASSYSWAYGYTF.

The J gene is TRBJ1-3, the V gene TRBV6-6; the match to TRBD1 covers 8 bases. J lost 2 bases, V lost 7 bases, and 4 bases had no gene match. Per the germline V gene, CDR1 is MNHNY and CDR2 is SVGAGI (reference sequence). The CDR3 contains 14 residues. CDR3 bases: TGTGCCAGCACGACAGGGGAGGCTGGAAACACCATATATTTT. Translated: CASTTGEAGNTIYF.

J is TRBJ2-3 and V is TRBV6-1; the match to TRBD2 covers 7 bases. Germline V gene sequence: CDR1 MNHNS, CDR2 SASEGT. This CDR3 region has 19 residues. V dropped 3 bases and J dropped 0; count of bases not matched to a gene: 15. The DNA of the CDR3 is TGTGCCAGCAGTGACCCCAGCGGGGTTAACCCGGGCAGCACAGATACGCAGTATTTT. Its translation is CASSDPSGVNPGSTDTQYF.